This TCR beta chain was captured by sequencing in a study of T-cell reconstitution after alpha-beta-depleted transplantation in children. TCRbeta library preparation incorporated unique molecular identifiers. TCRdb re-called the PCR reads with MiXCR, one entry per CDR3 protein. The sample has about 22,000 distinct CDR3 sequences; roughly a tenth are singletons. Trimming took 0 bases from V and 1 from J; bases not matched to a gene: 17. Germline V gene sequence: CDR1 SGHNT, CDR2 YYREEE (reference sequence). The CDR3 length is 20 residues. The chain is built from TRBV5-4 and TRBJ2-7; 9 bases fit TRBD2. The sample here was PBMCs from the stem cell graft donor, taken from the stem cell graft. This TCR was recovered from a human donor who donated a stem cell graft to a child with chronic granulomatous disease. CDR3 residues: CASSLAFGGLAGRGSYEQYF. Written as DNA, the CDR3 is TGTGCCAGCAGCTTGGCGTTTGGGGGTCTAGCGGGACGTGGATCCTACGAGCAGTACTTC.